What follows describes a single T cell receptor beta chain. Its antigen is unknown. This record belongs to a study of stem cell transplantation in POMP-related autoinflammatory disease. At the level of the study: Before transplant: CD4+ naive skewing, low CD8+ proportions, reduced cytokine secretion. Study observations and caveats: Patients with PRAID showed a restricted number of unique TRB V-J gene pairings.

The ends were cut back, 6 bases at V and 4 bases at J, with 9 bases in the middle. Germline CDR1 and CDR2: DFQATT and SNEGSKA (reference sequence). CDR3 length: 11 residues. Sequenced by immunoSEQ multiplex PCR; TCRdb stores in-frame clones only, minus some. The table has about 7,800 clones, 88% seen once; the top ten hold about an eighth. The chain combines TRBV20-1 with TRBJ2-5; D tentatively fits TRBD1 or TRBD2 (5 bases each). The starting material was CD8+ T cells from PBMCs, obtained after stem cell transplantation. The TCR comes from a human patient with POMP-related autoinflammation and immune dysregulation (PRAID). The T cells may come from the graft donor. As DNA, the CDR3 is TGCAGTGCGTATGGGGGAGAGACCCAGTACTTC. It encodes CSAYGGETQYF.